These 30 T cell receptor beta chains were sequenced from one sample in a study of cytotoxic CD8 clonotypes in ibrutinib-treated CLL. Generated by immunoSEQ multiplex PCR, the TCRdb table keeps only in-frame clones and is missing some. The top ten clones hold over 15% of a sample with hundreds of thousands of clones, 60% to 75% of them seen once. The sample in question was PBMCs, obtained after 24 months of ibrutinib treatment. These receptor sequences come from a human donor with chronic lymphocytic leukemia.

The chain is built from TRBV7-2 and TRBJ2-3; unclear D gene. The CDR3 is made up of 14 amino acids. Trimming cost V 1 base and J 4 bases, with 9 bases left between them. Germline V gene lookup returns CDR1 SGHTA and CDR2 FQGNSA. CDR3 in DNA: TGTGCCAGCAGCTTAGGTTTAGACGCAGATACGCAGTATTTT. Encoded protein: CASSLGLDADTQYF. The full variable domain, rest sourced from reference TRBV7-2 and TRBJ2-3, is GAGVSQSPSNKVTEKGKDVELRCDPISGHTALYWYRQSLGQGLEFLIYFQGNSAPDKSGLPSDRFSAERTGGSVSTLTIQRTQQEDSAVYLCASSLGLDADTQYFGPGTRLTVL.

V and J are TRBV6-6 and TRBJ2-3; D possibly corresponds to TRBD1 (5 bases). This CDR3 is built from 14 residues. V lost 2 bases, J lost 8 bases, and 14 bases lay in between. Germline loops: CDR1 MNHNY, CDR2 SVGAGI (reference sequence). In DNA form, the CDR3 reads TGTGCCAGCAGTTACCTGGACACCATGGGTACGCAGTATTTT. As protein: CASSYLDTMGTQYF.

This clone was recorded a few times. This chain links TRBV6-6 with TRBJ2-1; no clear D gene. The CDR3 has 11 residues. Trimming pared 2 bases from V and 10 bases from J, leaving 6 bases between. Germline CDR1 and CDR2: MNHNY and SVGAGI (reference sequence). CDR3 region: CASSYGQEQFF. CDR3 nucleotide sequence: TGTGCCAGCAGTTACGGCCAGGAGCAGTTCTTC.

This sequence joins TRBV16 and TRBJ2-2, with no clear D. The CDR3 consists of 14 residues. Germline loops: CDR1 KGHSY, CDR2 FQNENV. V shed 2 bases and J shed 4 bases, with 8 bases lying between them. For the CDR3, the DNA is TGTGCCAGCAGCCAAACTTTAGGCACCGGGGAGCTGTTTTTT. It codes for CASSQTLGTGELFF. Looking up the rest from reference TRBV16 and TRBJ2-2 gives the full variable domain: GEEVAQTPKHLVRGEGQKAKLYCAPIKGHSYVFWYQQVLKNEFKFLISFQNENVFDETGMPKERFSAKCLPNSPCSLEIQATKLEDSAVYFCASSQTLGTGELFFGEGSRLTVL.

The gene calls are TRBV2 and TRBJ2-1, with D perhaps matching TRBD2 (6 bases). CDR3 length equals 14 residues. Germline CDR1 is SNHLY and CDR2 is FYNNEI. Trimming removed 9 bases at V and 0 bases at J, with 12 bases between. The CDR3 protein is CASGGRASYNEQFF. CDR3 coding DNA: TGTGCCAGTGGAGGGCGGGCCTCCTACAATGAGCAGTTCTTC.

V gene TRBV27 combines with J gene TRBJ1-1; D unresolved. The CDR3 is 12 amino acids. CDR1 is MNHEY and CDR2 is SMNVEV in the germline V gene (reference sequence). The V and J ends lost 8 bases and 3 bases respectively, with 10 bases between them. The CDR3 here is CASGPRHTEAFF. DNA of the CDR3: TGTGCCAGCGGTCCCCGTCACACTGAAGCTTTCTTT.

To note about this clone: Distinct nucleotide sequences in the sample also encode this CDR3. The rearrangement joins TRBV28 to TRBJ2-1; D is unresolved. Germline V CDR1 and CDR2: MDHEN, SYDVKM. V lost 5 bases, J lost 4 bases, and 3 bases lay in between. The CDR3 consists of 11 residues. CDR3 coding DNA: TGTGCCAGCAGTCTTTACAATGAGCAGTTCTTC. The encoded protein is CASSLYNEQFF.

This clone was observed a handful of times. V is TRBV25-1 and J is TRBJ1-4; the D is unclear. CDR3 length: 13 amino acids. Germline V gene sequence: CDR1 MGHDK, CDR2 SYGVNS. V lost 3 bases to trimming and J lost 8 bases, with 10 bases between them. The CDR3 here is CASSDNLGEKLFF. Written as DNA, the CDR3 is TGTGCCAGCAGTGACAACCTGGGGGAAAAACTGTTTTTT.

The chain combines TRBV7-9 with TRBJ2-1, with TRBD2 identical over 8 bases. Losses at the gene ends were 7 bases for V and 4 bases for J; bases not matched to a gene: 9. The CDR3 is 15 residues long. Germline V gene sequence: CDR1 SEHNR, CDR2 FQNEAQ (reference sequence). DNA for the CDR3: TGTGCCAGCACCCGAGGTAGCGGGGATTACAATGAGCAGTTCTTC. Translating gives CASTRGSGDYNEQFF.

This chain joins TRBV28 and TRBJ1-5, with D tentatively TRBD1 (6 bases). The germline gives CDR1 MDHEN, CDR2 SYDVKM. The V and J ends lost 2 bases and 6 bases respectively, with 11 bases between them. The CDR3 length is 14 residues. The DNA of the CDR3 is TGTGCCAGCAGTTTAACAGGGAAGGGTCAGCCCCAGCATTTT. It encodes CASSLTGKGQPQHF. The entire variable domain, with the rest obtained from reference TRBV28 and TRBJ1-5, is as follows: DVKVTQSSRYLVKRTGEKVFLECVQDMDHENMFWYRQDPGLGLRLIYFSYDVKMKEKGDIPEGYSVSREKKERFSLILESASTNQTSMYLCASSLTGKGQPQHFGDGTRLSIL.

This chain joins TRBV5-6 and TRBJ2-7, with D possibly being TRBD2 (5 bases). The CDR3 is made up of 19 amino acids. Germline V gene lookup returns CDR1 SGHDT and CDR2 YYEEEE. V dropped 2 bases and J dropped 6 bases, with 30 bases sitting between them. This CDR3 reads CASSFRSRTETISRFEQYF. CDR3 DNA sequence: TGTGCCAGCAGCTTTAGGTCCCGGACTGAGACAATATCCCGTTTCGAGCAGTACTTC.

The V call is TRBV21-1, the J call TRBJ2-2; the table's D gene call, TRBD1, was not cross checked with the DNA. TRBV21-1 is noted as a pseudogene. CDR3 size: 18 residues. In DNA form, the CDR3 reads TGTGCCAGCAGCAAACCTCGGGGGACAGCACCGAACACCGGGGAGCTGTTTTTT. As protein: CASSKPRGTAPNTGELFF.

This clone has a handful of counts. The chain links TRBV29-1 to TRBJ1-3, with TRBD1 identical over 7 bases. Trimming removed 6 bases from V and 4 bases from J; junction bases left unmatched: 9. Germline V gene lookup returns CDR1 SQVTM and CDR2 ANQGSEA. There are 14 residues in the CDR3. This CDR3 is CSVQTGLGGNTIYF. DNA for the CDR3: TGCAGCGTACAGACAGGGTTAGGCGGAAACACCATATATTTT.

The chain carries TRBV4-2 and TRBJ2-3, with D possibly being TRBD1 or TRBD2 (5 bases each). This CDR3 spans 16 amino acids. The V gene lost 4 bases and the J gene lost 2 bases, with 16 bases spanning the gap. Looked up from germline, CDR1 is LGHNA and CDR2 is YNFKEQ. In nucleotides, the CDR3 is TGTGCCAGCAGCCCTAGAATGGGGGAGAACACAGATACGCAGTATTTT. It encodes CASSPRMGENTDTQYF.

The chain couples TRBV11-1 to TRBJ2-7, with 7 bases lining up with TRBD1. The CDR3 is 17 residues long. Per germline, CDR1 SGHAT and CDR2 FQDESV (reference sequence). V was pared by 0 bases and J by 2 bases, with 10 bases of the junction left unmatched. CDR3 sequence (DNA): TGTGCCAGCAGCTTAGCAGAGTTGGCAGGGGGACCCTACGAGCAGTACTTC. This codes for CASSLAELAGGPYEQYF.

The J gene is TRBJ2-7, the V gene TRBV9, with 9 bases aligning to TRBD2. V trimming: 0 bases; J trimming: 4 bases; junction bases outside the gene matches: 5. CDR3 size: 15 residues. CDR1 is SGDLS, CDR2 YYNGEE, per germline. CDR3 nucleotide sequence: TGTGCCAGCAGCGTAGAGTCTAGCGGGGCGTACGAGCAGTACTTC. It specifies CASSVESSGAYEQYF. Drawing the rest from reference TRBV9 and TRBJ2-7, the complete variable domain is DSGVTQTPKHLITATGQRVTLRCSPRSGDLSVYWYQQSLDQGLQFLIQYYNGEERAKGNILERFSAQQFPDLHSELNLSSLELGDSALYFCASSVESSGAYEQYFGPGTRLTVT.

A note on this clone: The DNA is omitted, as the CDR3 cannot be located on it reliably, and the CDR3 follows TCRdb's listing. The CDR3 here is CTTVAGGANTQYF. The chain employs TRBV1 and TRBJ2-3; the D segment call TRBD2 is taken from the table without a DNA check. TRBV1 is a recognized pseudogene. The CDR3 numbers 13 amino acids, ends counted.

V usage is TRBV9 and J usage is TRBJ2-1, with 9 nucleotides matching TRBD2. CDR1 is SGDLS and CDR2 is YYNGEE in the germline V gene. With V trimmed by 7 bases and J by 8 bases, 16 bases remained unmatched. There are 16 residues in the CDR3. CDR3: CASRPPRGGKGDEQFF. CDR3 sequence (DNA): TGTGCCAGCCGCCCCCCGCGGGGGGGCAAAGGGGATGAGCAGTTCTTC.

The chain employs TRBV2 and TRBJ1-1; TRBD1 agrees at 7 bases. J was trimmed by 5 bases and V by 8 bases; bases with no gene match: 17. Germline CDR1 reads SNHLY; CDR2 reads FYNNEI. The CDR3 is 16 amino acids. The CDR3 DNA reads as TGTGCCAGCTCGGTGGACAGGATGGGTACGGGTACTGAAGCTTTCTTT. Amino acid sequence: CASSVDRMGTGTEAFF.

This clone was seen only a few times. The chain is built from TRBV6-5 and TRBJ1-2; the D gene is possibly TRBD1 (6 bases). The CDR3 spans 13 residues. Germline V gene lookup returns CDR1 MNHEY and CDR2 SVGAGI. V was shortened by 7 bases and J by 6 bases, with 15 bases between the two germline ends. The CDR3 nucleotides are TGTGCCAGCACCACGGGGAGGGGGAATGGCTACACCTTC. This gives the protein CASTTGRGNGYTF.

V and J are TRBV5-1 and TRBJ2-7, with 7 bases aligning to TRBD2. Trimming at V came to 4 bases and at J to 0 bases, leaving 4 bases not matched to a gene. There are 14 residues in the CDR3. The V gene's germline CDR1 is SGHRS and CDR2 YFSETQ. The CDR3, as DNA: TGCGCCAGCAGCGTACGGGACTACTCCTACGAGCAGTACTTC. It is translated as CASSVRDYSYEQYF.

The chain has TRBV14 and TRBJ2-2; no definite D call. CDR1 is SGHDN, CDR2 FVKESK, per germline. This CDR3 is 16 amino acids long. V was pared by 1 base and J by 2 bases, with 11 bases between. DNA for the CDR3: TGTGCCAGCAGCCAAGGGTCAGGAGTTAACACCGGGGAGCTGTTTTTT. Translation: CASSQGSGVNTGELFF.

This rearrangement joins TRBV7-9 to TRBJ2-3; 10 positions agree with TRBD2. V was pared by 8 bases and J by 2 bases, with 7 bases of the junction left unmatched. Germline CDR1 reads SEHNR; CDR2 reads FQNEAQ (reference sequence). The CDR3 length is 15 residues. The CDR3 reads CASRGGTSVTDTQYF. CDR3 coding DNA: TGTGCCAGCCGTGGCGGGACTAGCGTCACAGATACGCAGTATTTT.

V and J are TRBV6-5 and TRBJ1-1; 9 bases are shared with TRBD1. J was trimmed by 6 bases and V by 7 bases; bases with no gene match: 12. There are 15 residues in the CDR3. Germline V gene lookup returns CDR1 MNHEY and CDR2 SVGAGI. The CDR3 coding sequence is TGTGCCAGCAACCGTCTCGGGACAGGGTGGGCTGAAGCTTTCTTT. Protein product: CASNRLGTGWAEAFF.

The V and J genes are TRBV4-2 and TRBJ2-1, with TRBD2 matching 7 bases. Germline trimming cut 0 bases from V and 8 bases from J; bases unmatched to any gene: 13. Germline V CDR1 and CDR2: LGHNA, YNFKEQ. CDR3 length: 17 residues. In nucleotides, the CDR3 is TGTGCCAGCAGCCAAGAGGTCGCGGCGGGAGAGTTGTATGAGCAGTTCTTC. Amino acids: CASSQEVAAGELYEQFF.

V is TRBV15 and J is TRBJ2-6; a weak D match, TRBD1 (7 bases). V shed 1 base and J shed 4 bases, with 17 bases lying between them. The CDR3 is made up of 18 amino acids. CDR1 is LNHNV, CDR2 YYDKDF, per germline (reference sequence). CDR3 in amino acids: CATSRGRDSRKGANVLTF. The CDR3 region has the DNA TGTGCCACCAGCAGAGGGAGGGACAGTAGGAAAGGGGCCAACGTCCTGACTTTC.

V is TRBV9 and J is TRBJ2-1, with 10 bases fitting TRBD2. V gave up 3 bases and J gave up 3 bases; unmatched junction bases: 6. CDR1 and CDR2 (germline): SGDLS, YYNGEE. The CDR3 has 16 amino acids. The CDR3, as DNA: TGTGCCAGCAGCGAGGGACTAGCGAGTTACTACAATGAGCAGTTCTTC. This codes for CASSEGLASYYNEQFF.

The J gene is TRBJ2-7, the V gene TRBV28, with TRBD1 matching 8 bases. The germline gives CDR1 MDHEN, CDR2 SYDVKM. V shed 7 bases and J 5 bases; nucleotides not matched to a gene: 10. The CDR3 sequence is 14 residues long. The CDR3 DNA follows: TGTGCCAGCATCGGAGGACAGGGAGTAAACGAGCAGTACTTC. The encoded protein is CASIGGQGVNEQYF.

This clone was observed a few times. This rearrangement joins TRBV29-1 to TRBJ1-2, with D hard to call. V was pared by 6 bases and J by 5 bases, with 10 bases between. The CDR3 runs to 11 residues. From germline, CDR1 is SQVTM and CDR2 ANQGSEA. The CDR3 loop is CSVGSLYGYTF. In DNA, the CDR3 is TGCAGCGTGGGCAGCTTATATGGCTACACCTTC.

This clone was counted a single time. V gene TRBV28 combines with J gene TRBJ2-6; D gene uncertain. Trimming left V 6 bases short and J 1 base short, with 19 bases between. Germline V gene lookup returns CDR1 MDHEN and CDR2 SYDVKM. The CDR3 length is 18 residues. The CDR3 region has the DNA TGTGCCAGCAGCGCCCACAGTAGTAGATCTTCTGGGGCCAACGTCCTGACTTTC. This encodes CASSAHSSRSSGANVLTF.